The 22 T cell receptor beta chains below all came from one sample that was sequenced in a study of beta chain features in type 1 diabetes. Reverse transcription of all isolated RNA meant that expressed TCRB transcripts were sequenced. The data were produced by immunoSEQ multiplex PCR, yet TCRdb's version contains in-frame clones alone and is incomplete. Among about 340,000 clones listed, 7% to 9% were seen once. The source material was central memory CD4+ T cells from blood. All receptors derive from a woman between 18 and 29 years old in good health.

V usage is TRBV29-1 and J usage is TRBJ1-2; D gene unclear. Per the germline V gene, CDR1 is SQVTM and CDR2 is ANQGSEA. V lost 4 bases to trimming and J lost 4 bases, with 7 bases between them. CDR3 length: 11 residues. The CDR3, as DNA: TGCAGCGTTGGGGCCGGCTATGGCTACACCTTC. This translates into CSVGAGYGYTF. Combining the CDR3 with reference TRBV29-1 and TRBJ1-2 gives the whole variable domain SAVISQKPSRDICQRGTSLTIQCQVDSQVTMMFWYRQQPGQSLTLIATANQGSEATYESGFVIDKFPISRPNLTFSTLTVSNMSPEDSSIYLCSVGAGYGYTFGSGTRLTVV.

This clone was recorded a few times. CDR3 in amino acids: CASSQEEDEQYF. CDR3 coding DNA: TGCGCCAGCAGCCAAGAAGAAGACGAGCAGTACTTC. The J gene is TRBJ2-7, the V gene TRBV4-1; no definite D call. The ends were cut back, 0 bases at V and 5 bases at J, with 5 bases in the middle. Germline CDR1 is MGHRA and CDR2 is YSYEKL. The CDR3 has 12 residues.

The V gene is TRBV5-1, the J gene TRBJ2-3; a possible D gene is TRBD1 (6 bases). The V end lost 4 bases, the J end lost 6 bases, and 12 bases lay between the germline ends. The CDR3 is 13 amino acids. Germline values: CDR1 SGHRS, CDR2 YFSETQ. The CDR3 here is CASSPQGLDTQYF. CDR3 DNA: TGCGCCAGCAGCCCGCAGGGGTTGGATACGCAGTATTTT.

This clone was seen only once. The chain recombines TRBV5-1 with TRBJ2-1; D remains ambiguous. Per the germline V gene, CDR1 is SGHRS and CDR2 is YFSETQ. The CDR3 spans 14 residues. With 0 bases removed from V and 1 base from J, the gap between germline ends came to 5 bases. The CDR3 sequence: CASSLETSYNEQFF. The CDR3 nucleotides are TGCGCCAGCAGCTTGGAGACTTCCTACAATGAGCAGTTCTTC.

This clone was seen more than once but under ten times. CDR3 sequence reads: CASSYRGRSTNEKLFF. CDR3 nucleotides: TGTGCCAGCAGTTACAGGGGGCGGTCAACTAATGAAAAACTGTTTTTT. This chain joins TRBV7-9 and TRBJ1-4; TRBD1 aligns across 9 bases. The germline gives CDR1 SEHNR, CDR2 FQNEAQ (reference sequence). Unmatched junction bases numbered 5, after V lost 6 bases and J lost 0 bases. CDR3 size: 16 residues. The variable domain in full, with the rest retrieved from reference TRBV7-9 and TRBJ1-4, is DTGVSQNPRHKITKRGQNVTFRCDPISEHNRLYWYRQTLGQGPEFLTYFQNEAQLEKSRLLSDRFSAERPKGSFSTLEIQRTEQGDSAMYLCASSYRGRSTNEKLFFGSGTQLSVL.

This clone was detected only a few times. The chain joins TRBV18 to TRBJ2-3, with D unclear. The CDR3 contains 15 residues. V gave up 0 bases and J gave up 0 bases, with 7 bases separating them. Germline assignment: CDR1 KGHSH and CDR2 LQKENI. CDR3: CASSPPMRSTDTQYF. CDR3 nucleotide sequence: TGTGCCAGCTCACCACCGATGCGGAGCACAGATACGCAGTATTTT. Full variable domain (remainder filled in from reference TRBV18 and TRBJ2-3): NAGVMQNPRHLVRRRGQEARLRCSPMKGHSHVYWYRQLPEEGLKFMVYLQKENIIDESGMPKERFSAEFPKEGPSILRIQQVVRGDSAAYFCASSPPMRSTDTQYFGPGTRLTVL.

This clone was recorded many times. This chain links TRBV7-9 with TRBJ1-3; D is unresolved. This CDR3 region has 14 residues. Trimming took 5 bases from V and 2 from J, leaving 10 bases between them. Germline CDR1 and CDR2: SEHNR and FQNEAQ (reference sequence). CDR3 coding DNA: TGTGCCAGCAGCATTGACAAAGCTGGAAACACCATATATTTT. It encodes CASSIDKAGNTIYF. The full variable domain, completed using reference TRBV7-9 and TRBJ1-3, is DTGVSQNPRHKITKRGQNVTFRCDPISEHNRLYWYRQTLGQGPEFLTYFQNEAQLEKSRLLSDRFSAERPKGSFSTLEIQRTEQGDSAMYLCASSIDKAGNTIYFGEGSWLTVV.

This clone was observed a handful of times. The chain combines TRBV6-5 with TRBJ1-5; perhaps TRBD1 as D (6 bases). CDR1 and CDR2 (germline): MNHEY, SVGAGI. V was pared by 5 bases and J by 9 bases, with 14 bases between. The CDR3 totals 13 residues. DNA of the CDR3: TGTGCCAGCAGTACCCAGGGGTTGGCGCCCCAGCATTTT. Encoded protein: CASSTQGLAPQHF.

This clone was seen more than once but under ten times. The CDR3 spells CASSPQGGNEQFF. The CDR3 DNA follows: TGTGCCAGCAGCCCACAGGGAGGCAATGAGCAGTTCTTC. The V call is TRBV4-2, the J call TRBJ2-1; D tentatively reads TRBD1 or TRBD2 (6 bases each). This CDR3 comprises 13 residues. V shed 4 bases and J shed 6 bases, with 10 bases lying between them. Germline CDR1 and CDR2: LGHNA and YNFKEQ.

In its sample, this clone was seen many times. The V and J genes are TRBV5-5 and TRBJ2-7, with 10 positions matching TRBD1. Looked up from germline, CDR1 is SGHKS and CDR2 is YYEKEE (reference sequence). V was clipped by 2 bases and J by 6 bases; unmatched bases: 5. The CDR3 sequence is 14 residues long. CDR3 protein: CASSFEGQGVEQYF. The DNA of the CDR3 is TGTGCCAGCAGCTTTGAAGGACAGGGGGTCGAGCAGTACTTC.

The table lists this clone with many counts. This specimen includes other DNA sequences encoding the same CDR3. This rearrangement joins TRBV2 to TRBJ2-3; 10 nucleotides agree with TRBD2. Germline CDR1 is SNHLY and CDR2 is FYNNEI. J gave up 3 bases and V 8 bases, and 5 bases lay outside the gene matches. The CDR3 totals 14 residues. DNA of the CDR3: TGTGCCAGCGGGCTAGCGGGAGTAACAGATACGCAGTATTTT. The encoded protein is CASGLAGVTDTQYF. The full variable domain, with the rest looked up from reference TRBV2 and TRBJ2-3, is EPEVTQTPSHQVTQMGQEVILRCVPISNHLYFYWYRQILGQKVEFLVSFYNNEISEKSEIFDDQFSVERPDGSNFTLKIRSTKLEDSAMYFCASGLAGVTDTQYFGPGTRLTVL.

This clone came up a few times. This sequence joins TRBV7-2 and TRBJ2-1; 9 nucleotides agree with TRBD2. Germline V gene data show CDR1 as SGHTA and CDR2 as FQGNSA. The CDR3 is made up of 16 amino acids. CDR3 protein: CATHRAGGPTADEQFF. For the CDR3, the DNA is TGTGCAACACACCGGGCGGGAGGGCCGACGGCGGATGAGCAGTTCTTC.

The rearrangement uses TRBV7-8 and TRBJ1-5; 8 positions agree with TRBD1. The germline CDR1 and CDR2 sequences are SGHVS and FQNEAQ. V lost 5 bases and J lost 3; bases outside the gene matches: 6. The CDR3 runs to 15 residues. CDR3 DNA: TGTGCCAGCAGCAAATCAGGGGGCTACAATCAGCCCCAGCATTTT. Translation: CASSKSGGYNQPQHF.

The chain employs TRBV14 and TRBJ2-1; 11 nucleotides line up with TRBD2. Germline CDR1 is SGHDN and CDR2 is FVKESK. Losses at the gene ends were 7 bases for V and 10 bases for J; bases not matched to a gene: 6. The length of the CDR3 is 13 residues. Here the CDR3 DNA reads TGTGCCAGCAAGACTAGCGGGACGGGCGAGCAGTTCTTC. It codes for CASKTSGTGEQFF. Full variable domain (remainder filled in from reference TRBV14 and TRBJ2-1): EAGVTQFPSHSVIEKGQTVTLRCDPISGHDNLYWYRRVMGKEIKFLLHFVKESKQDESGMPNNRFLAERTGGTYSTLKVQPAELEDSGVYFCASKTSGTGEQFFGPGTRLTVL.

This clone was seen only a few times. J is TRBJ2-1 and V is TRBV5-5; D not resolved. The germline V gene has CDR1 SGHKS and CDR2 YYEKEE (reference sequence). Trimming stripped 0 bases from V and 4 bases from J, with 8 bases between. The CDR3 spans 14 residues. The CDR3 is CASSLDPKYNEQFF. CDR3 DNA: TGTGCCAGCAGCTTGGATCCTAAATACAATGAGCAGTTCTTC.

This rearrangement joins TRBV2 to TRBJ1-1; 9 bases are shared with TRBD1. This CDR3 has 14 amino acids. V shed 9 bases, J shed 3 bases, and the junction held 8 bases outside the gene matches. Germline V gene lookup returns CDR1 SNHLY and CDR2 FYNNEI. CDR3 loop: CASQTGGGYTEAFF. The CDR3 bases are TGTGCCAGTCAAACAGGGGGCGGTTACACTGAAGCTTTCTTT. Full variable domain (outside the CDR3, taken from reference TRBV2 and TRBJ1-1): EPEVTQTPSHQVTQMGQEVILRCVPISNHLYFYWYRQILGQKVEFLVSFYNNEISEKSEIFDDQFSVERPDGSNFTLKIRSTKLEDSAMYFCASQTGGGYTEAFFGQGTRLTVV.

This clone was detected a few times. One end of the junction does not line up with germline, which may come from a read error. J is TRBJ2-5 and V is TRBV7-9; TRBD1 is a possible D gene (6 bases). The germline gives CDR1 SEHNR, CDR2 FQNEAQ (reference sequence). The CDR3 length is 11 residues. The DNA for the CDR3 is TGCGCCAGCAGCAGGGGCGGGACCCAGTACTTC. Protein: CASSRGGTQYF.

This clone was recorded a few times. The rearrangement uses TRBV14 and TRBJ2-1; 9 bases match TRBD1. This CDR3 contains 17 residues. CDR1 and CDR2 from the germline V gene are SGHDN and FVKESK. J was trimmed by 7 bases and V by 4 bases; bases with no gene match: 14. The CDR3 sequence: CASSPWTGAKVSNEQFF. As DNA, the CDR3 is TGTGCCAGCAGCCCCTGGACAGGGGCCAAGGTTTCTAATGAGCAGTTCTTC.

The chain joins TRBV27 to TRBJ1-2; D perhaps matches TRBD1 (5 bases). Trimming cost V 5 bases and J 0 bases, with 10 bases left between them. Germline V gene lookup returns CDR1 MNHEY and CDR2 SMNVEV (reference sequence). This CDR3 is built from 14 residues. CDR3 sequence: CASSPQGTNYGYTF. The DNA for the CDR3 is TGTGCCAGCAGTCCCCAGGGAACTAACTATGGCTACACCTTC.

V is TRBV11-3 and J is TRBJ2-5, with unresolved D. The CDR3 contains 14 residues. Germline V lookup: CDR1 SGHNT, CDR2 YENEEA. V lost 5 bases and J lost 2, with 12 bases in between. The CDR3 nucleotides read TGTGCCAGCAGCCCCCACAATGGGCAAGAGACCCAGTACTTC. It encodes CASSPHNGQETQYF.

The chain links TRBV18 to TRBJ2-5; D perhaps matches TRBD2 (6 bases). The germline V gene encodes CDR1 KGHSH and CDR2 LQKENI. The CDR3 contains 13 residues. V lost 3 bases and J 5 bases, leaving 10 bases between the germline ends. The CDR3 loop reads CASSPGGRETQYF. The CDR3 bases are TGTGCCAGCTCACCCGGGGGTCGGGAGACCCAGTACTTC.

This clone was recorded at least ten times. The rearrangement joins TRBV2 to TRBJ1-1, with D unclear. V gave up 7 bases and J gave up 4 bases, with 10 bases separating them. Per germline, CDR1 SNHLY and CDR2 FYNNEI. CDR3 length: 12 amino acids. The CDR3 sequence is CASTADITEAFF. The CDR3 DNA follows: TGTGCCAGCACGGCCGACATCACTGAAGCTTTCTTT.